These T cell receptor beta chains were read from a single sample in a study of blood T cells in healthy people across ages. TCRdb passed the 5' RACE reads through MiXCR, listing each CDR3 protein once. The table shows fewer than 1.5 million distinct CDR3 sequences, with around 39% occurring only once. The source material was blood. The receptors were sampled from a woman younger than 30 in good health. Each CDR3 is given with its conserved first and last residue. A D gene is named only where the DNA matches it firmly. Rows give clone size only sometimes, using once, few, many, or a class for an expanded clone.

d_call clone_size j_call v_call cdr3_aa cdr3_nt
TRBD1 few TRBJ2-7 TRBV12-3/TRBV12-4 CASSFLRQGGYEQYF TGTGCCAGCAGTTTTTTAAGACAGGGGGGGTACGAGCAGTACTTC
- few TRBJ2-5 TRBV27 CASSWDKQETQYF TGTGCCAGCAGTTGGGACAAGCAAGAGACCCAGTACTTC
- - TRBJ1-2 TRBV6-1 CASTKGGAINYGYTF TGTGCCAGCACCAAAGGGGGGGCGATCAACTATGGCTACACCTTC
- few TRBJ2-7 TRBV10-3 CAIKGSYEQYF TGTGCCATCAAAGGGTCCTACGAGCAGTACTTC
- - TRBJ1-1 TRBV30 CAWSRGGERMNTEAFF TGTGCCTGGAGTAGAGGGGGGGAACGGATGAACACTGAAGCTTTCTTT
TRBD1 - TRBJ1-6 TRBV9 CASSDAGTEAYNSPLHF TGTGCCAGCAGCGACGCCGGGACAGAAGCCTATAATTCACCCCTCCACTTT
- - TRBJ2-7 TRBV27 CASSSRLLSYEQYF TGTGCCAGCAGTTCCAGACTCCTCTCCTACGAGCAGTACTTC
TRBD1 - TRBJ1-5 TRBV12-5 CASGHPGQGGLQPQHF TGTGCTAGTGGTCACCCCGGACAGGGGGGTTTGCAGCCCCAGCATTTT
- - TRBJ2-7 TRBV2 CASSGNAGGIQYF TGTGCCAGCAGTGGCAATGCAGGGGGGATCCAGTACTTC
TRBD2 few TRBJ2-1 TRBV7-2 CASSPPSGASSYNEQFF TGTGCCAGCAGCCCCCCTAGCGGGGCGAGCTCCTACAATGAGCAGTTCTTC
- - TRBJ1-1 TRBV20-1 CSARDIQGSYTEAFF TGCAGTGCTAGAGATATACAGGGCTCGTACACTGAAGCTTTCTTT
- - TRBJ2-1 TRBV2 CASSGRVAGNEQFF TGTGCCAGCAGTGGGAGGGTTGCCGGCAATGAGCAGTTCTTC
TRBD1 - TRBJ1-2 TRBV14 CASSQDQRGLDGYTF TGTGCCAGCAGCCAAGATCAAAGGGGGCTAGATGGCTACACCTTC
- - TRBJ2-3 TRBV9 CASSPNYGADTQYF TGTGCCAGCAGCCCGAACTACGGGGCAGATACGCAGTATTTT
TRBD2 few TRBJ2-5 TRBV6-6 CASSLRTSGSAETQYF TGTGCCAGCAGCTTGCGGACTAGCGGGAGCGCGGAGACCCAGTACTTC
- few TRBJ2-1 TRBV5-5 CASSLEGGAGNEQFF TGTGCCAGCAGCTTGGAGGGCGGCGCCGGCAATGAGCAGTTCTTC
- - TRBJ2-5 TRBV6-5 CASRKMSVPEQYF TGTGCCAGCAGGAAAATGTCCGTTCCTGAGCAGTACTTC
- - TRBJ1-1 TRBV4-1 CAGWAVNTEAFF TGCGCCGGATGGGCGGTGAACACTGAAGCTTTCTTT
- - TRBJ2-2 TRBV3-1 CASSRRSTGELFF TGTGCCAGTAGCCGGAGGAGCACCGGGGAGCTGTTTTTT
TRBD1 - TRBJ1-1 TRBV7-9 CASSLSTGGLNTEAFF TGTGCCAGCAGCTTATCGACAGGGGGCCTGAACACTGAAGCTTTCTTT
- few TRBJ1-5 TRBV12-5 CASGLNISYQPQHF TGTGCTAGTGGTTTGAATATCTCCTATCAGCCCCAGCATTTT
- - TRBJ1-1 TRBV9 CASSVIAQNTEAFF TGTGCCAGCAGCGTAATTGCTCAGAACACTGAAGCTTTCTTT
- - TRBJ2-1 TRBV30 CAWMQGYRETQFF TGTGCCTGGATGCAGGGATATCGAGAGACCCAGTTCTTC
TRBD1 - TRBJ1-1 TRBV6-2/TRBV6-3 CASSPPGQGGVQGNTEAFF TGTGCCAGCAGTCCCCCCGGACAGGGAGGCGTTCAGGGGAACACTGAAGCTTTCTTT
- - TRBJ1-1 TRBV6-1 CASSDTGWTEAFF TGTGCCAGTTCAGACACCGGGTGGACTGAAGCTTTCTTT
- - TRBJ2-5 TRBV12-3/TRBV12-4 CASSYPQGSQETQYF TGTGCCAGCAGTTACCCCCAGGGCAGCCAAGAGACCCAGTACTTC
TRBD1 - TRBJ2-1 TRBV7-9 CASSPAGGGTGRFYNEQFF TGTGCCAGCAGCCCGGCGGGTGGCGGGACAGGGAGATTCTACAATGAGCAGTTCTTC
TRBD1 - TRBJ2-7 TRBV25-1 CASPDRGYEQYF TGTGCCAGCCCGGACAGGGGCTACGAGCAGTACTTC
TRBD2 few TRBJ2-7 TRBV6-1 CASSETGRATYEQYF TGTGCCAGCAGCGAAACGGGGAGGGCAACCTACGAGCAGTACTTC
TRBD1 - TRBJ1-5 TRBV6-1 CASSHRDRSNQPQHF TGTGCCAGCAGTCACCGGGACAGGAGTAATCAGCCCCAGCATTTT
- - TRBJ2-1 TRBV28 CASRLRNEQFF TGTGCCAGCAGATTAAGGAATGAGCAGTTCTTC